The 11 T cell receptor beta chains listed next were all sequenced from one sample in a study of blood T cell repertoires in COVID-19. The repertoire was sequenced with immunoSEQ multiplex PCR; TCRdb's copy has only in-frame clones and lacks some. Of about 140,000 clones listed, 86% were seen once; the top ten hold approximately 8%. The sample consisted of peripheral blood. The source is a woman aged 55-69 years with acute or convalescent COVID-19.

This sequence joins TRBV5-4 and TRBJ1-6; 11 bases are a match to TRBD1. Germline V gives CDR1 SGHNT, CDR2 YYREEE (reference sequence). The CDR3 is 16 residues long. The ends lost 6 bases at V and 5 bases at J; junction bases unmatched: 7. In DNA form, the CDR3 reads TGTGCCAGCACCATCCGGGACAGGGGGGATAATTCACCCCTCCACTTT. It translates to CASTIRDRGDNSPLHF.

V gene TRBV5-4 combines with J gene TRBJ2-3; D not certain. Germline V gene data show CDR1 as SGHNT and CDR2 as YYREEE (reference sequence). V lost 4 bases, J lost 0 bases, and 6 bases lay in between. CDR3 length: 13 amino acids. CDR3 coding DNA: TGTGCCAGCAGCCAGACTAGCACAGATACGCAGTATTTT. This gives the protein CASSQTSTDTQYF.

This clone was recorded at least ten times. This chain uses TRBV7-2 with TRBJ2-1, with D possibly matching TRBD1 (6 bases). V lost 5 bases and J lost 10, with 12 bases in between. Germline V CDR1 and CDR2: SGHTA, FQGNSA. The CDR3 runs 12 residues. The CDR3 loop reads CASSQTGTEQFF. The CDR3 DNA follows: TGTGCCAGCAGCCAAACCGGGACAGAGCAGTTCTTC. Variable domain in full (rest from reference TRBV7-2 and TRBJ2-1): GAGVSQSPSNKVTEKGKDVELRCDPISGHTALYWYRQSLGQGLEFLIYFQGNSAPDKSGLPSDRFSAERTGGSVSTLTIQRTQQEDSAVYLCASSQTGTEQFFGPGTRLTVL.

V usage is TRBV4-3 and J usage is TRBJ2-7; possibly TRBD1 for D (5 bases). Per the germline V gene, CDR1 is LGHNA and CDR2 is YSLEER. There are 12 residues in the CDR3. With 0 bases removed from V and 6 bases from J, the gap between germline ends came to 6 bases. This CDR3 is CASSQDRAEQYF. The CDR3 DNA follows: TGCGCCAGCAGCCAAGACAGGGCCGAGCAGTACTTC.

The chain employs TRBV2 and TRBJ2-7; D unclear. The CDR3 sequence is 10 residues long. CDR1 and CDR2 (germline): SNHLY, FYNNEI. V was cut by 4 bases and J by 7 bases, with 5 bases left in between. Here the CDR3 reads CASSGREQYF. The CDR3 nucleotides read TGTGCCAGCAGTGGCAGGGAGCAGTACTTC.

The V and J genes are TRBV27 and TRBJ2-1; D might be TRBD2 (6 bases). CDR1 and CDR2 from the germline V gene are MNHEY and SMNVEV (reference sequence). V lost 4 bases, J lost 3 bases, and 16 bases lay in between. The length of the CDR3 is 16 residues. CDR3 coding DNA: TGTGCCAGCAGTTCCCCAGCGGGCCACAACTACAATGAGCAGTTCTTC. Translated, it gives CASSSPAGHNYNEQFF.

Of note for this clone: It is unclear where the CDR3 begins or ends on the DNA, so no DNA is shown, and the CDR3 is as TCRdb lists it. The CDR3 here is CASTSVGTGASQPQHF. The genes are TRBV19 and TRBJ1-5; the D call TRBD1 from the table was never checked on the DNA. Ends included, the CDR3 has 16 residues. Germline-derived CDR1 and CDR2 are LNHDA and SQIVND (reference sequence).

This clone was seen just once. The rearrangement uses TRBV30 and TRBJ1-2; tentatively, D is TRBD1 (5 bases). The CDR3 runs 15 residues. Germline CDR1 is GTSNPN and CDR2 is SVGIG (reference sequence). The ends were cut back, 0 bases at V and 4 bases at J, with 15 bases in the middle. The CDR3 loop is CAWSVLAGNSYGYTF. CDR3 DNA sequence: TGTGCCTGGAGTGTATTGGCAGGGAACTCCTATGGCTACACCTTC.

The chain combines TRBV6-2 or TRBV6-3 with TRBJ2-7; no clear D. This CDR3 region has 12 residues. V lost 5 bases, J lost 3 bases, and 8 bases lay in between. The germline V gene encodes CDR1 MNHEY and CDR2 SVGEGT. CDR3 sequence: CASSLSDYEQYF. CDR3 DNA: TGTGCCAGCAGTCTGAGTGACTACGAGCAGTACTTC.

The CDR3 protein is CASSLGPVQETQYF. In DNA, the CDR3 is TGCGCCAGCAGCTTGGGGCCCGTCCAGGAGACCCAGTACTTC. V usage is TRBV5-1 and J usage is TRBJ2-5; D call uncertain. The V end lost 0 bases, the J end lost 5 bases, and 11 bases lay between the germline ends. The CDR3 is made up of 14 amino acids. Germline assignment: CDR1 SGHRS and CDR2 YFSETQ. Full variable domain (remainder filled in from reference TRBV5-1 and TRBJ2-5): KAGVTQTPRYLIKTRGQQVTLSCSPISGHRSVSWYQQTPGQGLQFLFEYFSETQRNKGNFPGRFSGRQFSNSRSEMNVSTLELGDSALYLCASSLGPVQETQYFGPGTRLLVL.

The table lists this clone with a count of one. The chain employs TRBV2 and TRBJ1-1, with D maybe TRBD1 (6 bases). The V and J ends lost 6 bases and 7 bases respectively, with 18 bases between them. Germline V gives CDR1 SNHLY, CDR2 FYNNEI. CDR3 length: 14 residues. The CDR3 nucleotides read TGTGCCAGCAGGTCCCAGGGGTTAAGAATTGAAGCTTTCTTT. Its translation is CASRSQGLRIEAFF.